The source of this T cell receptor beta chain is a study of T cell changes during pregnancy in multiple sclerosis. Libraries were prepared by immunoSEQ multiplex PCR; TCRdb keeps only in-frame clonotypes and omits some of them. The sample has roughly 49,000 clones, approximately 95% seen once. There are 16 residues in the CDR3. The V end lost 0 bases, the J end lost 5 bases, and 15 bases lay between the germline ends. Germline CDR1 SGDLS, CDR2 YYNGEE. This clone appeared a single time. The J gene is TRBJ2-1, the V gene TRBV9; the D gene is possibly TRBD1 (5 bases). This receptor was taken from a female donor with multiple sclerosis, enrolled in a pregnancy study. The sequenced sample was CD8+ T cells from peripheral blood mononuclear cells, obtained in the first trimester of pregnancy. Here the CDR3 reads CASSVAWGPVDNEQFF. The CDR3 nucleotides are TGTGCCAGCAGCGTAGCCTGGGGCCCAGTGGACAATGAGCAGTTCTTC.